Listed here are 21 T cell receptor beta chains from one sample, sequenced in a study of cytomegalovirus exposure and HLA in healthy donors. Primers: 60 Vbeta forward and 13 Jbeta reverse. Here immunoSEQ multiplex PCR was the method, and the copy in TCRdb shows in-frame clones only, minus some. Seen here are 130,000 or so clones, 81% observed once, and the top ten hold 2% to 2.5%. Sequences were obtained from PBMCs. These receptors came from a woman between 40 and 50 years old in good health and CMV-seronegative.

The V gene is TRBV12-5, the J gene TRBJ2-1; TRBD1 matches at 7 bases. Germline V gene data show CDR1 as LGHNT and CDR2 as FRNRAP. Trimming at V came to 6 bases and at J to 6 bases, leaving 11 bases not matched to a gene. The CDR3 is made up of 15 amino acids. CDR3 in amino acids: CASGPDRVVRNEQFF. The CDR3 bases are TGTGCTAGTGGACCTGACAGGGTGGTACGCAATGAGCAGTTCTTC.

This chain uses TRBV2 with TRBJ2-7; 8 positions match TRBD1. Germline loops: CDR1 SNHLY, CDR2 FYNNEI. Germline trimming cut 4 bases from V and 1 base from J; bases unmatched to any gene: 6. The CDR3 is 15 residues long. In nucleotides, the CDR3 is TGTGCCAGCAGTGTTCCGGGACAGGTATCCTACGAGCAGTACTTC. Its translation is CASSVPGQVSYEQYF.

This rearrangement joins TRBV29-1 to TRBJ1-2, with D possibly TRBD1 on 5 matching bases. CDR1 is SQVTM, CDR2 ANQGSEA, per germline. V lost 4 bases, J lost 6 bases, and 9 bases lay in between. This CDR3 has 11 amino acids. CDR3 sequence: CSVGRADGYTF. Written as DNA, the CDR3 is TGCAGCGTTGGCAGGGCTGATGGCTACACCTTC.

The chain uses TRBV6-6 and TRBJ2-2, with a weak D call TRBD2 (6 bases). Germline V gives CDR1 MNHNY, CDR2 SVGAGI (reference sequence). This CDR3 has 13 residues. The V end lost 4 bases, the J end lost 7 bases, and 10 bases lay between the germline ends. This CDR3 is CASSSSEVGELFF. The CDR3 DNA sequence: TGTGCCAGCAGTTCTAGCGAAGTCGGGGAGCTGTTTTTT.

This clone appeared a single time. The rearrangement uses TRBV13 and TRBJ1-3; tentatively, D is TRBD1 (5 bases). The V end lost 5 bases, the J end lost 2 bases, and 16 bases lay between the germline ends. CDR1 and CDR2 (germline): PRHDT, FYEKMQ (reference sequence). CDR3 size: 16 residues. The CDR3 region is CASSAQELGTGNTIYF. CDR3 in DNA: TGTGCCAGCAGCGCACAGGAGTTAGGTACTGGAAACACCATATATTTT.

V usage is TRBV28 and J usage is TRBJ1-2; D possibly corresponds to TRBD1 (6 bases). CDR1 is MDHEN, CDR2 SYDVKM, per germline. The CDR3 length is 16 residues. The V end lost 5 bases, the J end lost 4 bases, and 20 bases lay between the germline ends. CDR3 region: CASSVTGTPYLYGYTF. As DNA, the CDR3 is TGTGCCAGCAGTGTGACCGGGACACCCTATCTCTATGGCTACACCTTC.

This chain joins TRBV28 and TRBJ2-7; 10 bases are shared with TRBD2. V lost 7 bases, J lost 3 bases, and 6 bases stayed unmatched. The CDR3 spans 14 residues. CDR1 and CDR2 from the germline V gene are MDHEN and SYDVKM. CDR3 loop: CASKSSSGSYEQYF. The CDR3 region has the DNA TGTGCCAGCAAGTCTTCTAGCGGGAGCTACGAGCAGTACTTC.

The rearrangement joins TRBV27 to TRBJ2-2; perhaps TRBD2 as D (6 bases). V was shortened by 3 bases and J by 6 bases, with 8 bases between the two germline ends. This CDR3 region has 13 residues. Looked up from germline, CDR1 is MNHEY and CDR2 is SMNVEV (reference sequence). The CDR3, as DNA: TGTGCCAGCAGTTTTAGGAGGGCCGGGGAGCTGTTTTTT. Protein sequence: CASSFRRAGELFF.

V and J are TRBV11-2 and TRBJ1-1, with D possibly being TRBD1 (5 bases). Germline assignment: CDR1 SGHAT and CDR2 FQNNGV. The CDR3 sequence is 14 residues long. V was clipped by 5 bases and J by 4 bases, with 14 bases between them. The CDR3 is CASSPHDRSTEAFF. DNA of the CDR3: TGTGCCAGCAGCCCTCATGACAGATCCACTGAAGCTTTCTTT.

The CDR3 loop reads CASSSGTGNGNTIYF. CDR3 DNA: TGTGCCAGCAGCTCTGGGACAGGCAACGGAAACACCATATATTTT. The gene calls are TRBV13 and TRBJ1-3; 8 bases fit TRBD1. The CDR3 runs 15 residues. Germline CDR1 reads PRHDT; CDR2 reads FYEKMQ (reference sequence). V trimming: 4 bases; J trimming: 4 bases; junction bases outside the gene matches: 6.

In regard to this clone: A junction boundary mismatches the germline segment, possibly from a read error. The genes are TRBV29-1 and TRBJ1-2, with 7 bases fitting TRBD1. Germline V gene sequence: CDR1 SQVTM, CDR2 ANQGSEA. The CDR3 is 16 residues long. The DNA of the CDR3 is TGCAGCGTTGAGGGCCGAGCACAGGGGACGGCCTATAGCTACCCCTTC. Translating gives CSVEGRAQGTAYSYPF.

CDR3 sequence reads: CASSLGMGGEQYF. DNA of the CDR3: TGTGCCAGCAGCTTGGGGATGGGGGGCGAGCAGTACTTC. The chain has TRBV11-3 and TRBJ2-7; possibly TRBD2 for D (6 bases). CDR3 length: 13 amino acids. Germline V gives CDR1 SGHNT, CDR2 YENEEA. The germline V and J ends were trimmed by 3 bases and 6 bases, with 12 bases remaining between them.

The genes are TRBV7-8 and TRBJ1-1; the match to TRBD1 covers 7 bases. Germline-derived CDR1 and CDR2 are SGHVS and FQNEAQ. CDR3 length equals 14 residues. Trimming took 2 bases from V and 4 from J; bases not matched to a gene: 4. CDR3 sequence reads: CASSLYPGGTEAFF. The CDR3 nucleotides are TGTGCCAGCAGCTTATATCCAGGGGGCACTGAAGCTTTCTTT. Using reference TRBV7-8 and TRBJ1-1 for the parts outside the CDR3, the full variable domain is GAGVSQSPRYKVAKRGQDVALRCDPISGHVSLFWYQQALGQGPEFLTYFQNEAQLDKSGLPSDRFFAERPEGSVSTLKIQRTQQEDSAVYLCASSLYPGGTEAFFGQGTRLTVV.

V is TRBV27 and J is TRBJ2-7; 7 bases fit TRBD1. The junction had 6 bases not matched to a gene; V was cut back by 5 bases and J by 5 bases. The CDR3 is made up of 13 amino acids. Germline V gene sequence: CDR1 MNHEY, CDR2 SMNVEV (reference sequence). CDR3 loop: CASSAGTVDEQYF. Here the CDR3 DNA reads TGTGCCAGCAGTGCCGGGACAGTAGACGAGCAGTACTTC.

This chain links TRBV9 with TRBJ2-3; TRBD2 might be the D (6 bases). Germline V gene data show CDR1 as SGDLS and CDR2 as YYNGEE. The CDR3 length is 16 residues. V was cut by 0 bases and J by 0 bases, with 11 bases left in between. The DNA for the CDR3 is TGTGCCAGCAGCGTAGCAGCGGGCCTTAGCACAGATACGCAGTATTTT. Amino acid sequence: CASSVAAGLSTDTQYF.

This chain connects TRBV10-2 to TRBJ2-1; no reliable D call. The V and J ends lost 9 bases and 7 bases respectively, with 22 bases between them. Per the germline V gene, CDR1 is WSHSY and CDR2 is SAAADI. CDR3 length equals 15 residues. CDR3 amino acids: CASWKSRTSRNEQFF. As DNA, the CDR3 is TGCGCCAGTTGGAAGAGCCGAACTTCTAGAAATGAGCAGTTCTTC.

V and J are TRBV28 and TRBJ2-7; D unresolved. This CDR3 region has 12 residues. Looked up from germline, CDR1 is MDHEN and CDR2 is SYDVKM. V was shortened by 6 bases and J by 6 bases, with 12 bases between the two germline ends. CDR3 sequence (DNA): TGTGCCAGCAGACCTCCCCCGGGCGAGCAGTACTTC. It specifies CASRPPPGEQYF.

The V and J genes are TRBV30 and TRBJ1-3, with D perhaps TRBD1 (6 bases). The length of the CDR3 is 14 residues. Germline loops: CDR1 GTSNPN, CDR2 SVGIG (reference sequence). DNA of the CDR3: TGTGCTTTGGGTCAGGGGTCCCCTGGAAACACCATATATTTT. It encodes CALGQGSPGNTIYF.

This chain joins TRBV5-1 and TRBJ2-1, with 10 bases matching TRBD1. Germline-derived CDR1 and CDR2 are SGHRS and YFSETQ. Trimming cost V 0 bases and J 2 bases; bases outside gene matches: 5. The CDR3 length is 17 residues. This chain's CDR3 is CASSLGGTGATYNEQFF. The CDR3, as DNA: TGCGCCAGCAGCTTGGGGGGGACAGGGGCAACCTACAATGAGCAGTTCTTC. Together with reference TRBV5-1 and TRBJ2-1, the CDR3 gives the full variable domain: KAGVTQTPRYLIKTRGQQVTLSCSPISGHRSVSWYQQTPGQGLQFLFEYFSETQRNKGNFPGRFSGRQFSNSRSEMNVSTLELGDSALYLCASSLGGTGATYNEQFFGPGTRLTVL.

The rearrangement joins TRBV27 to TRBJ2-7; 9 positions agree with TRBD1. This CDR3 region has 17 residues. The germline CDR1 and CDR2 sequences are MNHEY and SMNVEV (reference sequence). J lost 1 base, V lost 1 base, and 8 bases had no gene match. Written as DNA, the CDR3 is TGTGCCAGCAGTTTATTTACCACCGGGACAGGGTCCTACGAGCAGTACTTC. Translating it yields CASSLFTTGTGSYEQYF.

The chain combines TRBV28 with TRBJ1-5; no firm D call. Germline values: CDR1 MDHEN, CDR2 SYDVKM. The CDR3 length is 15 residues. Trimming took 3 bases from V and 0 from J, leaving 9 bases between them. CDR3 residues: CASSLRKNSNQPQHF. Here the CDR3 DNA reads TGTGCCAGCAGTTTGAGGAAGAATAGCAATCAGCCCCAGCATTTT.